Below are 29 T cell receptor beta chains sequenced from a single sample in a study of blood T cell repertoires in COVID-19. Assay used: immunoSEQ multiplex PCR; TCRdb lists only in-frame clones, some missing. Of around 150,000 clones in the sample, roughly 87% were seen once. Input material: peripheral blood. These receptors were collected from a woman aged 60 to 75 who had recovered from COVID-19.

This clone turned up a few times. The gene calls are TRBV4-1 and TRBJ1-4; 8 positions agree with TRBD1. Germline V gives CDR1 MGHRA, CDR2 YSYEKL. This CDR3 is built from 19 residues. J was trimmed by 0 bases and V by 4 bases; bases with no gene match: 13. The CDR3 sequence: CASSRKPGTGYATNEKLFF. Written as DNA, the CDR3 is TGCGCCAGCAGCCGGAAACCCGGGACAGGTTATGCAACTAATGAAAAACTGTTTTTT.

J is TRBJ2-5 and V is TRBV5-1, with 8 nucleotides matching TRBD2. Trimming removed 7 bases from V and 4 bases from J; junction bases left unmatched: 12. Germline CDR1 SGHRS, CDR2 YFSETQ. The CDR3 covers 15 residues. The chain's CDR3 is CASRSGLALGETQYF. CDR3 sequence (DNA): TGCGCCAGCCGCTCCGGACTAGCATTGGGAGAGACCCAGTACTTC.

This chain joins TRBV4-3 and TRBJ2-7; possible D gene TRBD1, 6 bases. The CDR3 loop spans 15 amino acids. With 1 base removed from V and 2 bases from J, the gap between germline ends came to 12 bases. Germline V CDR1 and CDR2: LGHNA, YSLEER. In DNA, the CDR3 is TGCGCCAGCAGCCAAGTGGGGACAAAACCCTACGAGCAGTACTTC. Translation: CASSQVGTKPYEQYF.

The chain recombines TRBV28 with TRBJ2-6; the D gene is possibly TRBD1 (6 bases). Trimming stripped 6 bases from V and 1 base from J, with 7 bases between. The CDR3 contains 14 residues. Per the germline V gene, CDR1 is MDHEN and CDR2 is SYDVKM. CDR3 residues: CASRRGSGANVLTF. Here the CDR3 DNA reads TGTGCCAGCAGGAGGGGGTCTGGGGCCAACGTCCTGACTTTC.

This chain links TRBV28 with TRBJ2-1; TRBD1 might be the D (5 bases). V lost 4 bases to trimming and J lost 6 bases, with 13 bases between them. CDR3 length: 14 amino acids. Germline-derived CDR1 and CDR2 are MDHEN and SYDVKM. The CDR3 region has the DNA TGTGCCAGCAGTTCTCGTCCAGGGCGCAATGAGCAGTTCTTC. This codes for CASSSRPGRNEQFF.

This chain joins TRBV9 and TRBJ1-1, with 8 bases matching TRBD1. J lost 7 bases, V lost 0 bases, and 8 bases had no gene match. Germline loops: CDR1 SGDLS, CDR2 YYNGEE. CDR3 length: 15 amino acids. The CDR3 bases are TGTGCCAGCAGCGTAGCCCCAGGGGGCGGGGTTGAAGCTTTCTTT. This translates into CASSVAPGGGVEAFF.

J is TRBJ2-7 and V is TRBV10-2; no reliable D call. V was cut by 3 bases and J by 6 bases, with 9 bases left in between. From germline, CDR1 is WSHSY and CDR2 SAAADI. The CDR3 loop spans 12 amino acids. CDR3 sequence: CASSELAGEQYF. The CDR3 coding sequence is TGCGCCAGCAGTGAATTAGCTGGCGAGCAGTACTTC.

This chain uses TRBV3-1 (or the pseudogene TRBV3-2) with TRBJ2-1, with 7 positions matching TRBD2. With 0 bases clipped from V and 5 bases from J, the junction kept 7 bases outside the gene matches. The CDR3 length is 16 residues. Germline V gives CDR1 LGHDT, CDR2 YNNKEL (reference sequence). DNA for the CDR3: TGTGCCAGCAGCCAAGAGGCGGGGGTGAGGGACAATGAGCAGTTCTTC. Translated: CASSQEAGVRDNEQFF.

CDR3 nucleotides: TGCGCCAGCAGTCAACGGACAGGGGGCATCTACGAGCAGTACTTC. Translated, it gives CASSQRTGGIYEQYF. The rearrangement joins TRBV4-3 to TRBJ2-7; 11 bases fit TRBD1. The CDR3 has 15 amino acids. Germline V gene sequence: CDR1 LGHNA, CDR2 YSLEER. Trimming took 6 bases from V and 3 from J; bases not matched to a gene: 7.

The rearrangement links TRBV7-2 to TRBJ1-2; D gene ambiguous. The CDR3 has 14 residues. Trimming removed 4 bases at V and 4 bases at J, with 13 bases between. Looked up from germline, CDR1 is SGHTA and CDR2 is FQGNSA. The CDR3 nucleotides read TGTGCCAGCAGCTCCCCCACCGCGGCCTATGGCTACACCTTC. Protein sequence: CASSSPTAAYGYTF.

V gene TRBV4-1 combines with J gene TRBJ2-7, with D possibly being TRBD1 (5 bases). Per germline, CDR1 MGHRA and CDR2 YSYEKL. V lost 4 bases and J 5 bases, leaving 9 bases between the germline ends. The CDR3 length is 12 residues. The CDR3 reads CASSPGSHEQYF. The CDR3 DNA follows: TGCGCCAGCAGCCCAGGGTCCCACGAGCAGTACTTC.

The genes are TRBV5-1 and TRBJ1-2; 10 nucleotides match TRBD1. The V segment lost 3 bases and the J segment 8 bases; nucleotides outside the gene matches: 10. CDR3 length: 15 amino acids. The germline V gene encodes CDR1 SGHRS and CDR2 YFSETQ. CDR3 in amino acids: CASSSGQGEVRGYTF. CDR3 DNA sequence: TGCGCCAGCAGCTCAGGACAGGGGGAGGTCCGGGGCTACACCTTC.

This chain joins TRBV11-2 and TRBJ2-3, with 9 positions matching TRBD2. Germline V CDR1 and CDR2: SGHAT, FQNNGV. This CDR3 region has 18 residues. V trimming: 5 bases; J trimming: 0 bases; junction bases outside the gene matches: 12. The CDR3 sequence: CASSNRPASGVSTDTQYF. In nucleotides, the CDR3 is TGTGCCAGCAGCAATAGGCCCGCTAGCGGGGTTAGCACAGATACGCAGTATTTT.

V is TRBV7-8 and J is TRBJ1-2; TRBD1 is a possible D gene (5 bases). This CDR3 contains 16 residues. CDR1 SGHVS and CDR2 FQNEAQ come from the germline V gene. V gave up 0 bases and J gave up 4 bases, with 15 bases separating them. The CDR3 nucleotides read TGTGCCAGCAGCTTAGCGAGCGGGGCAGTAGGCTATGGCTACACCTTC. Translated: CASSLASGAVGYGYTF.

The table lists this clone with a count of one. J is TRBJ2-7 and V is TRBV5-6; D not certain. CDR1 and CDR2 from the germline V gene are SGHDT and YYEEEE. With 0 bases removed from V and 7 bases from J, the gap between germline ends came to 5 bases. There are 11 residues in the CDR3. CDR3 residues: CASSLVGEQYF. In nucleotides, the CDR3 is TGTGCCAGCAGCTTGGTCGGGGAGCAGTACTTC.

The chain couples TRBV28 to TRBJ1-1; D remains ambiguous. This CDR3 spans 12 amino acids. CDR1 is MDHEN, CDR2 SYDVKM, per germline. V shed 2 bases and J shed 8 bases, with 9 bases lying between them. CDR3 loop: CASSLTGQEAFF. The CDR3 DNA is TGTGCCAGCAGTTTAACCGGTCAAGAAGCTTTCTTT.

The chain recombines TRBV6-2 or TRBV6-3 with TRBJ2-5; 13 bases fit TRBD2. From germline, CDR1 is MNHEY and CDR2 SVGEGT. This CDR3 has 17 residues. Unmatched junction bases numbered 7, after V lost 5 bases and J lost 1 base. The CDR3 reads CASSTGTSGVFQETQYF. As DNA, the CDR3 is TGTGCCAGCAGTACAGGGACTAGCGGGGTCTTCCAAGAGACCCAGTACTTC.

The V gene is TRBV7-2, the J gene TRBJ2-5, with unresolved D. Per the germline V gene, CDR1 is SGHTA and CDR2 is FQGNSA. Trimming pared 1 base from V and 1 base from J, leaving 4 bases between. This CDR3 contains 13 residues. The DNA of the CDR3 is TGTGCCAGCAGCTTAGACTTCCAAGAGACCCAGTACTTC. Translating gives CASSLDFQETQYF.

The V and J genes are TRBV2 and TRBJ1-2; possibly TRBD1 for D (6 bases). Trimming took 6 bases from V and 3 from J, leaving 11 bases between them. In germline, CDR1 is SNHLY, CDR2 FYNNEI. The CDR3 sequence is 13 residues long. The CDR3 here is CASSRDNHYGYTF. The CDR3 bases are TGTGCCAGCAGCCGGGACAACCACTATGGCTACACCTTC.

The V and J genes are TRBV5-4 and TRBJ2-7; 7 nucleotides agree with TRBD1. Looked up from germline, CDR1 is SGHNT and CDR2 is YYREEE (reference sequence). The CDR3 contains 15 residues. The junction had 8 bases not matched to a gene; V was cut back by 3 bases and J by 2 bases. CDR3 bases: TGTGCCAGCAGCTGGGGGCACAGGGGACCCTACGAGCAGTACTTC. Protein product: CASSWGHRGPYEQYF.

The rearrangement uses TRBV5-5 and TRBJ2-2; 13 bases line up with TRBD2. J was trimmed by 6 bases and V by 4 bases; bases with no gene match: 6. The CDR3 has 16 amino acids. Per germline, CDR1 SGHKS and CDR2 YYEKEE (reference sequence). The CDR3 DNA reads as TGTGCCAGCAGCGCCTGGACTAGCGGGGGTGCCGGGGAGCTGTTTTTT. It yields the protein CASSAWTSGGAGELFF.

The rearrangement uses TRBV30 and TRBJ1-6, with 9 positions matching TRBD1. CDR3 length: 12 amino acids. In germline, CDR1 is GTSNPN, CDR2 SVGIG (reference sequence). V lost 5 bases to trimming and J lost 7 bases; unmatched junction nucleotides: 0. The CDR3 is CAWGTGNSPLHF. DNA of the CDR3: TGTGCCTGGGGGACAGGGAATTCACCCCTCCACTTT. Variable domain in full (rest from reference TRBV30 and TRBJ1-6): SQTIHQWPATLVQPVGSPLSLECTVEGTSNPNLYWYRQAAGRGLQLLFYSVGIGQISSEVPQNLSASRPQDRQFILSSKKLLLSDSGFYLCAWGTGNSPLHFGNGTRLTVT.

This rearrangement joins TRBV5-4 to TRBJ1-3; unclear D gene. The CDR3 runs to 16 residues. CDR1 SGHNT and CDR2 YYREEE come from the germline V gene (reference sequence). Trimming took 1 base from V and 0 from J, leaving 11 bases between them. The CDR3 region is CASSLFSGGSGNTIYF. In DNA, the CDR3 is TGTGCCAGCAGCTTGTTTTCCGGAGGCTCTGGAAACACCATATATTTT.

V usage is TRBV7-9 and J usage is TRBJ2-7; possibly TRBD2 for D (5 bases). The germline V gene has CDR1 SEHNR and CDR2 FQNEAQ (reference sequence). With 3 bases removed from V and 2 bases from J, the gap between germline ends came to 11 bases. The CDR3 extends over 14 amino acids. This CDR3 is CASSFSGVTYEQYF. Written as DNA, the CDR3 is TGTGCCAGCAGCTTTTCCGGGGTGACCTACGAGCAGTACTTC.

The genes are TRBV18 and TRBJ2-3, with 7 positions matching TRBD1. The trim removed 3 bases at V and 2 bases at J, leaving 8 bases unmatched. Germline V gives CDR1 KGHSH, CDR2 LQKENI. The CDR3 loop spans 16 amino acids. The CDR3 DNA sequence: TGTGCCAGCTCACCGCGGACAGGATTCATCACAGATACGCAGTATTTT. It translates to CASSPRTGFITDTQYF.

This chain connects TRBV5-4 to TRBJ1-4; 7 nucleotides line up with TRBD1. V lost 4 bases, J lost 3 bases, and 3 bases stayed unmatched. CDR1 is SGHNT, CDR2 YYREEE, per germline (reference sequence). The CDR3 runs 14 residues. The CDR3 loop is CASSRDRANEKLFF. The CDR3 DNA reads TGTGCCAGCAGCCGGGACAGAGCTAATGAAAAACTGTTTTTT.

The chain links TRBV11-2 to TRBJ2-5; the match to TRBD2 covers 9 bases. The CDR3 contains 17 residues. The germline gives CDR1 SGHAT, CDR2 FQNNGV. The ends lost 4 bases at V and 5 bases at J; junction bases unmatched: 14. The DNA of the CDR3 is TGTGCCAGCAGCTCGGGGGCCCTTAGCGGGGGTTGGGAGACCCAGTACTTC. It specifies CASSSGALSGGWETQYF.

This chain connects TRBV10-3 to TRBJ2-3, with 7 bases aligning to TRBD1. V was pared by 5 bases and J by 6 bases, with 11 bases of the junction left unmatched. The CDR3 spans 15 residues. CDR1 is ENHRY, CDR2 SYGVKD, per germline. This CDR3 reads CAISRDSLSGDTQYF. CDR3 in DNA: TGTGCCATCAGTCGGGACAGCCTCTCGGGCGATACGCAGTATTTT.

This rearrangement joins TRBV7-2 to TRBJ2-3, with 7 positions matching TRBD1. V lost 5 bases and J lost 5; bases outside the gene matches: 7. The germline V gene has CDR1 SGHTA and CDR2 FQGNSA. The CDR3 contains 14 residues. The DNA for the CDR3 is TGTGCCAGCAGCCATGGACAGGCAGTAGATACGCAGTATTTT. It codes for CASSHGQAVDTQYF.